This passage covers 25 T cell receptor beta chains from one sample sequenced in a study of shared clonotypes between healthy human individuals. Repertoires were generated with immunoSEQ multiplex PCR, while TCRdb's copy carries only in-frame clones and drops some. This table has about 520,000 clones, approximately 81% appearing once. Sample: PBMCs. The receptors shown here come from a woman between 35 and 50 years old in good health. Some clones in this sample may be carry-over from other donors' samples.

This clone has a count of ten or more. The V gene is TRBV5-1, the J gene TRBJ1-1; 7 bases map to TRBD1. Germline V CDR1 and CDR2: SGHRS, YFSETQ. The trim removed 4 bases at V and 0 bases at J, leaving 9 bases unmatched. The CDR3 runs to 16 residues. The CDR3 DNA reads TGCGCCAGCAGCCTGGGCCTGGGACAGTTGAACACTGAAGCTTTCTTT. It specifies CASSLGLGQLNTEAFF.

The rearrangement joins TRBV5-1 to TRBJ1-4; 7 bases line up with TRBD1. The germline CDR1 and CDR2 sequences are SGHRS and YFSETQ. The V gene end was trimmed by 5 bases and the J gene end by 2 bases; junction bases not matched to a gene: 9. The CDR3 sequence is 16 residues long. In DNA form, the CDR3 reads TGCGCCAGCAGTCGCGGAGCCAGGGGGACTAATGAAAAACTGTTTTTT. Protein product: CASSRGARGTNEKLFF.

This clone has a handful of counts. V usage is TRBV19 and J usage is TRBJ1-4; 7 bases are a match to TRBD1. The V gene's germline CDR1 is LNHDA and CDR2 SQIVND (reference sequence). This CDR3 comprises 16 residues. After removal of 7 bases from V and 0 bases from J, the junction contained 8 bases not matched to a gene. The CDR3 protein is CASKGQSGTTNEKLFF. The CDR3 DNA reads as TGTGCCAGTAAGGGACAGTCAGGAACAACTAATGAAAAACTGTTTTTT.

In this sample, this clone turned up a few times. The DNA of the CDR3 is TGTGCCAGCAGCGTAAAGCGAGTCGGTTCAGATACGCAGTATTTT. This translates into CASSVKRVGSDTQYF. The chain employs TRBV9 and TRBJ2-3, with D unclear. The V end lost 1 base, the J end lost 4 bases, and 13 bases lay between the germline ends. Germline V lookup: CDR1 SGDLS, CDR2 YYNGEE. The CDR3 consists of 15 residues.

This clone was observed many times. In the same sample, other DNA sequences code for this CDR3. The chain employs TRBV10-3 and TRBJ1-2; D gene uncertain. CDR3 size: 16 residues. Trimming took off 2 bases at V and 0 bases at J, with 13 bases between the two ends. Germline CDR1 ENHRY, CDR2 SYGVKD. The CDR3 bases are TGTGCCATCAGTGAGCCCCAAGCTAGGGCTAACTATGGCTACACCTTC. Translating it yields CAISEPQARANYGYTF.

The rearrangement uses TRBV5-6 and TRBJ2-3, with D unclear. Germline CDR1 and CDR2: SGHDT and YYEEEE. CDR3 length: 14 residues. Trimming left V 4 bases short and J 1 base short, with 10 bases between. The DNA of the CDR3 is TGTGCCAGCAGCCCCGCAACACGCACAGATACGCAGTATTTT. The encoded protein is CASSPATRTDTQYF.

As for this clone: A read error is the likely source, as a far larger clone sits one nucleotide away. V gene TRBV9 combines with J gene TRBJ1-2, with D unclear. Trimming took off 6 bases at V and 2 bases at J, with 11 bases between the two ends. This CDR3 spans 13 amino acids. The germline gives CDR1 SGDLS, CDR2 YYNGEE. The CDR3 here is CASIASKNYGYTF. The CDR3 DNA sequence: TGTGCCAGCATCGCTTCTAAAAACTATGGCTACACCTTC.

The chain employs TRBV6-1 and TRBJ1-4, with no clear D. The CDR3 loop spans 15 amino acids. Trimming pared 1 base from V and 8 bases from J, leaving 14 bases between. The germline V gene has CDR1 MNHNS and CDR2 SASEGT. CDR3 coding DNA: TGTGCCAGCAGTGAAGGGGCGCCCTTCGACGAAAAACTGTTTTTT. Translation: CASSEGAPFDEKLFF.

J is TRBJ2-1 and V is TRBV5-4, with 16 bases that match TRBD2. V lost 0 bases and J lost 9; bases outside the gene matches: 6. Germline V gives CDR1 SGHNT, CDR2 YYREEE (reference sequence). The CDR3 contains 17 residues. CDR3 in DNA: TGTGCCAGCAGCTTGGGGGGGACTAGCGGGAGGGCCTTTGAGCAGTTCTTC. The encoded protein is CASSLGGTSGRAFEQFF.

V is TRBV28 and J is TRBJ1-2; no clear D. Germline CDR1 reads MDHEN; CDR2 reads SYDVKM. Deletions cut 5 bases from V and 4 bases from J, with 23 bases between. This CDR3 region has 17 residues. CDR3 nucleotides: TGTGCCAGCAGTCCCTCTCTCACCGGGAGCCTGGTCTATGGCTACACCTTC. It codes for CASSPSLTGSLVYGYTF.

The gene calls are TRBV2 and TRBJ1-5, with D perhaps matching TRBD1 (6 bases). Looked up from germline, CDR1 is SNHLY and CDR2 is FYNNEI. The CDR3 is made up of 14 amino acids. V was pared by 5 bases and J by 7 bases, with 15 bases between. The CDR3 reads CASSPQGLVQPQHF. CDR3 in DNA: TGTGCCAGCAGTCCTCAGGGGCTGGTACAGCCCCAGCATTTT.

The V and J genes are TRBV6-6 and TRBJ1-1; D gene ambiguous. Between the trimmed V and J ends, which lost 0 bases and 1 base, there was a span of 6 bases. This CDR3 contains 14 residues. Germline CDR1 MNHNY, CDR2 SVGAGI (reference sequence). The DNA of the CDR3 is TGTGCCAGCAGTTACTCGGCACAGAACACTGAAGCTTTCTTT. Amino acids: CASSYSAQNTEAFF.

This chain joins TRBV21-1 and TRBJ2-5; the table's D gene call, TRBD1, was not cross checked with the DNA. TRBV21-1 is given as a pseudogene. This CDR3 has 14 residues. CDR3: CASMGPEGEETQYF. CDR3 nucleotide sequence: TGTGCCAGCATGGGACCTGAGGGGGAGGAGACCCAGTACTTC.

The gene calls are TRBV5-1 and TRBJ2-5; TRBD1 agrees at 7 bases. Per the germline V gene, CDR1 is SGHRS and CDR2 is YFSETQ. The CDR3 covers 15 residues. Trimming took 4 bases from V and 3 from J; bases not matched to a gene: 9. This chain's CDR3 is CASSLLGQEEETQYF. CDR3 in DNA: TGCGCCAGCAGCCTACTAGGACAGGAAGAAGAGACCCAGTACTTC.

V and J are TRBV19 and TRBJ1-2; the match to TRBD1 covers 8 bases. The V gene's germline CDR1 is LNHDA and CDR2 SQIVND (reference sequence). The CDR3 totals 15 residues. The V segment lost 1 base and the J segment 2 bases; nucleotides outside the gene matches: 3. The CDR3 sequence is CASSIAGQANYGYTF. The CDR3 region has the DNA TGTGCCAGTAGTATAGCGGGACAGGCCAACTATGGCTACACCTTC.

In the case of this clone: A single base is all that separates this from a far larger clone, so a read error is likely. This is likely a read error, given that the CDR3 carries no conserved phenylalanine or tryptophan at its end. CDR3: CASSLTAVHGYTL. The DNA for the CDR3 is TGCGCCAGCAGCTTAACGGCCGTTCATGGCTACACCTTA. The gene calls are TRBV5-1 and TRBJ1-2; D gene unclear. The CDR3 consists of 13 residues. Trimming pared 2 bases from V and 6 bases from J, leaving 11 bases between. Germline CDR1 SGHRS, CDR2 YFSETQ.

In this sample, this clone turned up many times. This rearrangement joins TRBV2 to TRBJ1-2, with 8 bases identical to TRBD1. The V segment lost 4 bases and the J segment 8 bases; nucleotides outside the gene matches: 15. The germline V gene has CDR1 SNHLY and CDR2 FYNNEI. This CDR3 has 16 residues. The CDR3 bases are TGTGCCAGCAGTGGGACGGCCCCAGGGGGCGCCGGAGGCTACACCTTC. Its translation: CASSGTAPGGAGGYTF.

V and J are TRBV5-1 and TRBJ2-7, with TRBD2 identical over 10 bases. Judging by the DNA end, TRBJ2-5 fits better; the J call may be wrong. Germline V lookup: CDR1 SGHRS, CDR2 YFSETQ. The CDR3 length is 17 residues. For the CDR3, the DNA is TGCGCCAGCAGCTTGGCCGTAGCGGGAGGCCCCCAAGAGACCCAGTACTTC. Translated, it gives CASSLAVAGGPQETQYF.

The rearrangement uses TRBV5-1 and TRBJ2-5, with D possibly matching TRBD1 (6 bases). V lost 4 bases and J 9 bases, leaving 22 bases between the germline ends. This CDR3 contains 15 residues. Germline CDR1 SGHRS, CDR2 YFSETQ. As DNA, the CDR3 is TGCGCCAGCAGCCCGAGACAGGCCGGAGCGGAGCCCCAGTACTTC. Amino acid sequence: CASSPRQAGAEPQYF. Variable domain in full (rest from reference TRBV5-1 and TRBJ2-5): KAGVTQTPRYLIKTRGQQVTLSCSPISGHRSVSWYQQTPGQGLQFLFEYFSETQRNKGNFPGRFSGRQFSNSRSEMNVSTLELGDSALYLCASSPRQAGAEPQYFGPGTRLLVL.

This clone has just a few counts. A much larger clone lies one base from this, so it may be a read error. The genes are TRBV10-3 and TRBJ2-5; D gene unclear. Germline assignment: CDR1 ENHRY and CDR2 SYGVKD. The CDR3 sequence is 15 residues long. CDR3 nucleotide sequence: TGTGCCATCAGTGAGGTGGCGGAACTCCAAGAGACCAAGTACTTC. Translating gives CAISEVAELQETKYF.

J is TRBJ2-2 and V is TRBV5-8, with 7 bases aligning to TRBD1. This CDR3 is 14 amino acids long. Trimming cost V 4 bases and J 6 bases; bases outside gene matches: 6. From germline, CDR1 is SGHTS and CDR2 YDEGEE. DNA of the CDR3: TGTGCCAGCAGCCGAGACAGGGCGGCCGGGGAGCTGTTTTTT. Encoded protein: CASSRDRAAGELFF. Together with reference TRBV5-8 and TRBJ2-2, the CDR3 gives the full variable domain: EAGVTQSPTHLIKTRGQQATLRCSPISGHTSVYWYQQALGLGLQFLLWYDEGEERNRGNFPPRFSGRQFPNYSSELNVNALELEDSALYLCASSRDRAAGELFFGEGSRLTVL.

This clone was seen at least ten times. Other DNA sequences of this sample code for an identical CDR3. The V call is TRBV5-6, the J call TRBJ1-1; a weak D match, TRBD1 (5 bases). The germline CDR1 and CDR2 sequences are SGHDT and YYEEEE. V was clipped by 1 base and J by 5 bases, with 9 bases between them. The length of the CDR3 is 13 residues. The CDR3 here is CASSLKRGTEAFF. CDR3 sequence (DNA): TGTGCCAGCAGCTTGAAGAGGGGAACTGAAGCTTTCTTT.

CDR3 sequence reads: CASSSWGEREGRETDTQYF. The CDR3 DNA reads as TGTGCCAGCAGCTCATGGGGAGAGCGGGAGGGCCGAGAGACAGATACGCAGTATTTT. The chain has TRBV7-9 and TRBJ2-3; 10 bases line up with TRBD2. The germline gives CDR1 SEHNR, CDR2 FQNEAQ (reference sequence). The CDR3 is 19 amino acids. V shed 4 bases, J shed 3 bases, and the junction held 16 bases outside the gene matches.

V is TRBV4-2 and J is TRBJ2-1, with TRBD2 matching over 7 bases. Germline values: CDR1 LGHNA, CDR2 YNFKEQ. This CDR3 is built from 16 residues. Trimming cost V 1 base and J 2 bases; bases outside gene matches: 5. CDR3 sequence (DNA): TGTGCCAGCAGCCAAGTTCTCACTAGCGCCTACAATGAGCAGTTCTTC. As protein: CASSQVLTSAYNEQFF.

V and J are TRBV2 and TRBJ2-7; D is possibly TRBD1 (5 bases). Germline V lookup: CDR1 SNHLY, CDR2 FYNNEI. Deletions cut 5 bases from V and 1 base from J, with 9 bases between. CDR3 length: 13 amino acids. The CDR3 is CASSSTESYEQYF. The CDR3 nucleotides read TGTGCCAGCAGTTCGACAGAATCCTACGAGCAGTACTTC.